The clone carrying this TCR beta chain was counted ten times or more. Its antigen remains unknown. The germline V gene encodes CDR1 SNHLY and CDR2 FYNNEI. Trimming stripped 6 bases from V and 6 bases from J, with 12 bases between. The CDR3 has 13 amino acids. This sample is drawn from a study of T cells in Graves' hyperthyroidism and ophthalmopathy. Study findings and constraints: Model output signaled ophthalmopathy a median roughly 6.5 months ahead of onset. In the analysis, a 13 V-J model separated ophthalmopathy from stable hyperthyroidism. Blood samples included most of the expanded thyroid clonotypes exceeding 0.001.

Patients aged 18 to 65 had newly diagnosed hyperthyroidism lasting under 2 months. Researchers amplified the TCR beta CDR3 regions from RNA transcripts. HTBI primers drove first-round RT-PCR of the TCR CDR3. TCRdb redid the calling of the multiplex PCR reads with MiXCR, one entry per CDR3 protein. Of about 400,000 distinct CDR3 sequences listed, roughly 14% are singletons. The sequenced sample consisted of blood. The receptor comes from a woman aged 18 to 35 with Graves' hyperthyroidism. The V call is TRBV2, the J call TRBJ2-1, with a tentative D call TRBD2 (6 bases). For the CDR3, the DNA is TGTGCCAGCAGGGGGGGATTGTTCAATGAGCAGTTCTTC. Its translation is CASRGGLFNEQFF.